These 17 T cell receptor beta chains share one sample of origin, sequenced in a study of T cell responses to AZD1222 COVID-19 vaccine. Sequencing used immunoSEQ multiplex PCR; TCRdb keeps in-frame clones, though not all of them. Of 95,000 to 150,000 clones listed, less than 95% were seen once; the top ten hold 7.2%. This material consisted of peripheral blood, taken on day 0 of AZD1222 vaccination. These receptors all come from an adult in good health.

J is TRBJ1-6 and V is TRBV18; D remains ambiguous. Germline loops: CDR1 KGHSH, CDR2 LQKENI. The CDR3 totals 13 residues. With 6 bases removed from V and 6 bases from J, the gap between germline ends came to 9 bases. CDR3 coding DNA: TGTGCCAGCTCGCCCGGCTCTAATTCACCCCTCCACTTT. It is translated as CASSPGSNSPLHF. Looking up the rest from reference TRBV18 and TRBJ1-6 gives the full variable domain: NAGVMQNPRHLVRRRGQEARLRCSPMKGHSHVYWYRQLPEEGLKFMVYLQKENIIDESGMPKERFSAEFPKEGPSILRIQQVVRGDSAAYFCASSPGSNSPLHFGNGTRLTVT.

The chain recombines TRBV9 with TRBJ2-1; no reliable D call. Germline V CDR1 and CDR2: SGDLS, YYNGEE. This CDR3 contains 17 residues. V was trimmed by 0 bases and J by 0 bases, leaving 13 bases between them. In DNA form, the CDR3 reads TGTGCCAGCAGCGTAGAACGATCTCCCAGCTCCTACAATGAGCAGTTCTTC. As protein: CASSVERSPSSYNEQFF.

V and J are TRBV10-3 and TRBJ2-1; TRBD2 agrees at 11 bases. The V gene's germline CDR1 is ENHRY and CDR2 SYGVKD. V was pared by 4 bases and J by 2 bases, with 4 bases of the junction left unmatched. The CDR3 sequence is 16 residues long. CDR3 nucleotide sequence: TGTGCCATCAGTGGGACTAGCGGGCCAACCTACAATGAGCAGTTCTTC. Translated, it gives CAISGTSGPTYNEQFF.

V and J are TRBV28 and TRBJ1-2, with unresolved D. CDR1 MDHEN and CDR2 SYDVKM come from the germline V gene. Between the trimmed V and J ends, which lost 3 bases and 5 bases, there was a span of 13 bases. The CDR3 totals 14 residues. CDR3 region: CASSFSGGYYGYTF. The CDR3, as DNA: TGTGCCAGCAGTTTTTCCGGAGGTTATTATGGCTACACCTTC.

In its sample, this clone was seen once. The chain combines TRBV6-4 with TRBJ2-2; the D gene is possibly TRBD1 (5 bases). The CDR3 contains 13 residues. V lost 5 bases and J 4 bases, leaving 8 bases between the germline ends. Germline CDR1 reads MRHNA; CDR2 reads SNTAGT. The CDR3 sequence: CASSPQVTGELFF. The CDR3, as DNA: TGTGCCAGCAGTCCACAGGTCACCGGGGAGCTGTTTTTT.

This sequence joins TRBV3-1 (or the pseudogene TRBV3-2) and TRBJ1-3; D is ambiguous. The CDR3 sequence is 17 residues long. With 1 base removed from V and 2 bases from J, the gap between germline ends came to 15 bases. Per germline, CDR1 LGHDT and CDR2 YNNKEL (reference sequence). The CDR3 sequence: CASSQGVVGSTGNTIYF. CDR3 nucleotides: TGTGCCAGCAGCCAAGGGGTTGTAGGCAGTACTGGAAACACCATATATTTT.

The chain carries TRBV7-9 and TRBJ2-2; D is unresolved. CDR3 length: 14 amino acids. The V end was cut by 5 bases, the J end by 3 bases, with 10 bases between. CDR1 is SEHNR, CDR2 FQNEAQ, per germline (reference sequence). The CDR3 here is CASSLVRDTGELFF. The CDR3 DNA is TGTGCCAGCAGCCTGGTCCGGGACACCGGGGAGCTGTTTTTT.

This chain uses TRBV18 with TRBJ2-7; 9 positions match TRBD1. Germline-derived CDR1 and CDR2 are KGHSH and LQKENI. The V and J ends lost 2 bases and 3 bases, in that order; junction bases with no gene match: 5. The CDR3 runs 15 residues. In DNA form, the CDR3 reads TGTGCCAGCTCACCAAACAGGGGGCAAGACTACGAGCAGTACTTC. Translating it yields CASSPNRGQDYEQYF. The entire variable domain, with the rest obtained from reference TRBV18 and TRBJ2-7, is as follows: NAGVMQNPRHLVRRRGQEARLRCSPMKGHSHVYWYRQLPEEGLKFMVYLQKENIIDESGMPKERFSAEFPKEGPSILRIQQVVRGDSAAYFCASSPNRGQDYEQYFGPGTRLTVT.

The gene calls are TRBV11-2 and TRBJ2-5; D perhaps matches TRBD1 (5 bases). V lost 4 bases to trimming and J lost 3 bases, with 18 bases between them. Germline CDR1 is SGHAT and CDR2 is FQNNGV. The CDR3 is made up of 16 amino acids. In nucleotides, the CDR3 is TGTGCCAGCAGCTCCTACGGACAAGCAAGAGAAGAGACCCAGTACTTC. It translates to CASSSYGQAREETQYF.

The V gene is TRBV2, the J gene TRBJ2-5; D may be TRBD2 (5 bases). Per germline, CDR1 SNHLY and CDR2 FYNNEI. The V gene lost 8 bases and the J gene lost 2 bases, with 15 bases spanning the gap. This CDR3 comprises 14 residues. The CDR3 spells CASSNRGGQETQYF. CDR3 in DNA: TGTGCCAGCTCCAATCGGGGTGGGCAAGAGACCCAGTACTTC.

V and J are TRBV27 and TRBJ2-7, with 9 nucleotides matching TRBD2. J was trimmed by 2 bases and V by 5 bases; bases with no gene match: 4. Germline-derived CDR1 and CDR2 are MNHEY and SMNVEV (reference sequence). The CDR3 runs to 14 residues. CDR3 bases: TGTGCCAGCAGTCGGCTAGCGGGGCCCTACGAGCAGTACTTC. Translated: CASSRLAGPYEQYF.

This rearrangement joins TRBV10-2 to TRBJ2-6; D uncertain. The CDR3 covers 15 residues. Looked up from germline, CDR1 is WSHSY and CDR2 is SAAADI. The germline V and J ends were trimmed by 8 bases and 0 bases, with 11 bases remaining between them. CDR3 in DNA: TGCGCCAGCGTACCTCTGGGCTCTGGGGCCAACGTCCTGACTTTC. Protein product: CASVPLGSGANVLTF.

The chain joins TRBV11-3 to TRBJ2-1; D unresolved. Germline V gives CDR1 SGHNT, CDR2 YENEEA. Trimming took off 5 bases at V and 2 bases at J, with 13 bases between the two ends. The CDR3 length is 15 residues. CDR3 in amino acids: CASSQELTAYNEQFF. In DNA form, the CDR3 reads TGTGCCAGCAGCCAAGAACTCACTGCCTACAATGAGCAGTTCTTC.

The chain uses TRBV19 and TRBJ2-5, with 8 bases fitting TRBD1. The V segment lost 7 bases and the J segment 4 bases; nucleotides outside the gene matches: 11. Germline V gene data show CDR1 as LNHDA and CDR2 as SQIVND (reference sequence). This CDR3 has 15 amino acids. CDR3 in DNA: TGTGCCAGTATCCCCTCTCACGACAGGGGAGAGACCCAGTACTTC. This sequence encodes CASIPSHDRGETQYF.

CDR3 DNA: TGTGCCAGTAACCGGGGAGGGACAGGGGGCTACAATGAGCAGTTCTTC. Translated: CASNRGGTGGYNEQFF. The chain combines TRBV28 with TRBJ2-1, with 11 bases matching TRBD1. Germline V gives CDR1 MDHEN, CDR2 SYDVKM. The junction had 10 bases not matched to a gene; V was cut back by 9 bases and J by 3 bases. The CDR3 loop spans 16 amino acids.

This CDR3 is CASSLYYSNQPQHF. The CDR3 DNA sequence: TGTGCCAGCAGTTTATACTATAGCAATCAGCCCCAGCATTTT. The chain joins TRBV28 to TRBJ1-5; D ambiguous. Germline V gene data show CDR1 as MDHEN and CDR2 as SYDVKM. There are 14 residues in the CDR3. With 1 base removed from V and 0 bases from J, the gap between germline ends came to 4 bases.

The chain carries TRBV28 and TRBJ2-3, with TRBD2 as a possible D gene (5 bases). Germline lookup yields CDR1 MDHEN and CDR2 SYDVKM. The CDR3 totals 16 residues. V was cut by 5 bases and J by 2 bases, with 17 bases left in between. DNA of the CDR3: TGTGCCAGCAGTCAATTACAGAATGACTACACAGATACGCAGTATTTT. As protein: CASSQLQNDYTDTQYF.